The TCR beta chain described here comes from a study of cytomegalovirus exposure and HLA in healthy donors. Across the whole study: One earlier analysis, a look at around 170 million T cells, found roughly 120 million unique TCR beta sequences. Study outcomes and limitations: In a later analysis, CMV-associated beta chains were mostly HLA-associated, it appeared. An observed cluster of highly shared sequence variants was recorded as a likely sequencing artifact. Later on, an analysis showed TCR association rates differing by HLA locus, with DRB1 the most and HLA-C the fewest.

The PCR used 60 Vbeta and 13 Jbeta primers. The data were produced by immunoSEQ multiplex PCR, yet TCRdb's version contains in-frame clones alone and is incomplete. This sample has under 200,000 clones, with roughly 12% found just once. This clone was picked up a small number of times. Its antigen is as yet unknown. The sequence was obtained from a man in his fifties in good health and CMV-seropositive. The sample comprised PBMCs.

CDR3 sequence (DNA): TGTGCCAGTAGTCCGGACAATAACTACTATGGCTACACCTTC. The encoded protein is CASSPDNNYYGYTF. V usage is TRBV19 and J usage is TRBJ1-2; D perhaps matches TRBD1 (5 bases). The CDR3 totals 14 residues. Germline V lookup: CDR1 LNHDA, CDR2 SQIVND (reference sequence). Trimming took off 5 bases at V and 3 bases at J, with 13 bases between the two ends.